This T cell receptor (beta chain) is from a study of cytomegalovirus exposure and HLA in healthy donors. Study-level findings and limits: For TCR beta chains, V- and J-gene trimming was later linked to a missense DCLRE1C variant. Association of roughly 17,000 TCR beta sequences with HLA alleles was found at 0.05 false discovery rate in a later analysis.

60 Vbeta and 13 Jbeta primers were used in PCR. Measured with immunoSEQ multiplex PCR; TCRdb has only the in-frame clones, and not every one. With about 40,000 clones in the sample, the ten largest clones hold over 3.5%. A word on this clone: Its antigen is not identified.

Germline lookup yields CDR1 SGHVS and CDR2 FNYEAQ. The CDR3 has 15 amino acids. V was pared by 5 bases and J by 7 bases, with 7 bases of the junction left unmatched. The sample was PBMCs. The sequence was collected from a male donor in good health and CMV-seronegative. The gene calls are TRBV7-6 and TRBJ2-2, with 10 positions matching TRBD2. The CDR3 protein is CASSQAGGPGGELFF. The CDR3 DNA follows: TGTGCCAGCAGCCAAGCGGGGGGGCCTGGCGGGGAGCTGTTTTTT.